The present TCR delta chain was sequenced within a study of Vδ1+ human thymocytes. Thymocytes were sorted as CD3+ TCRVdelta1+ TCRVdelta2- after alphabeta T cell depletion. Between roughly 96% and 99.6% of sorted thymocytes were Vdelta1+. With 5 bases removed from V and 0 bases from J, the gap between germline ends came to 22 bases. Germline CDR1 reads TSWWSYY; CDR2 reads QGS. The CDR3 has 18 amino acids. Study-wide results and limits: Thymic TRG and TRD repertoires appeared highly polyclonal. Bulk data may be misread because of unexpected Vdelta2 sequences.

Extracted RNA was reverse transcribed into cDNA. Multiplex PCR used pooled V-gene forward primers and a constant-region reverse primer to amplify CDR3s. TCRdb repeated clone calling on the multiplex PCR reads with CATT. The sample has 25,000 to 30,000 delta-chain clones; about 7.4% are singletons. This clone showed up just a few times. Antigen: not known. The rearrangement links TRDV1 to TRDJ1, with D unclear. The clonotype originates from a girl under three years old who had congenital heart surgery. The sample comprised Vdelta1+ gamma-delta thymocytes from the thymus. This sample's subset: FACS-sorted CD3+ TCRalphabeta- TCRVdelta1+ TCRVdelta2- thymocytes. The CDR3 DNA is TGTGCTCTTGGGATCCCTTACGTAACCCCCTCTTACACCGATAAACTCATCTTT. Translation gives CALGIPYVTPSYTDKLIF.